These 17 T cell receptor beta chains came from one sample sequenced in a study of OX40 agonist ivuxolimab in advanced cancers. TCRdb's table, derived via immunoSEQ multiplex PCR, lists solely in-frame clones and lacks some. The sample has roughly 84,000 clones; over 75% are singletons. Sequenced material: CD4+ or CD8+ T cells sorted from blood, taken in a trial of the OX40 agonist ivuxolimab. The receptors were gathered from an adult with an advanced solid tumor such as melanoma, head and neck, liver or kidney cancer.

This rearrangement joins TRBV6-6 to TRBJ2-7; 7 bases are a match to TRBD2. Germline V gene sequence: CDR1 MNHNY, CDR2 SVGAGI (reference sequence). This CDR3 has 12 residues. V lost 6 bases and J lost 7; bases outside the gene matches: 6. The CDR3 sequence: CASRRPGGEQYF. CDR3 coding DNA: TGTGCCAGCAGACGACCGGGGGGAGAGCAGTACTTC.

V and J are TRBV11-3 and TRBJ1-6; no clear D gene. CDR1 and CDR2 (germline): SGHNT, YENEEA. The CDR3 is 16 amino acids. Trimming took off 5 bases at V and 4 bases at J, with 15 bases between the two ends. The CDR3 nucleotides are TGTGCCAGCAGCCGACGCATAGAACTTTATAATTCACCCCTCCACTTT. Protein: CASSRRIELYNSPLHF.

The chain uses TRBV6-6 and TRBJ2-7; the D is unclear. The CDR3 has 12 residues. CDR1 is MNHNY, CDR2 SVGAGI, per germline (reference sequence). Trimming shortened V by 5 bases and J by 5 bases, and 10 bases separated the two germline ends. CDR3 residues: CASSLQINEQYF. CDR3 DNA: TGTGCCAGCAGTCTCCAAATTAACGAGCAGTACTTC.

The V gene is TRBV4-1, the J gene TRBJ1-4, with 10 bases identical to TRBD1. CDR1 and CDR2 (germline): MGHRA, YSYEKL. This CDR3 spans 16 amino acids. V shed 1 base, J shed 4 bases, and the junction held 3 bases outside the gene matches. Written as DNA, the CDR3 is TGCGCCAGCAGCCAAGCGGGGACAGGGGTTAATGAAAAACTGTTTTTT. Protein sequence: CASSQAGTGVNEKLFF.

This clone turned up a few times. The V gene is TRBV5-1, the J gene TRBJ1-2, with TRBD1 as a possible D gene (6 bases). CDR3 size: 13 residues. CDR1 is SGHRS and CDR2 is YFSETQ in the germline V gene. V lost 5 bases, J lost 2 bases, and 10 bases lay in between. In nucleotides, the CDR3 is TGCGCCAGCAGGGAGACAGGAAACTATGGCTACACCTTC. The encoded protein is CASRETGNYGYTF.

The chain links TRBV30 to TRBJ2-5; D remains unclear. The length of the CDR3 is 14 residues. Per germline, CDR1 GTSNPN and CDR2 SVGIG (reference sequence). Trimming left V 0 bases short and J 1 base short, with 9 bases between. For the CDR3, the DNA is TGTGCCTGGAGTGTACTATGGGGCCAAGAGACCCAGTACTTC. Its protein product is CAWSVLWGQETQYF.

CDR3: CASGVASGTQETQYF. As DNA, the CDR3 is TGTGCCAGCGGGGTAGCTAGCGGGACCCAAGAGACCCAGTACTTC. This chain joins TRBV6-1 and TRBJ2-5; 9 nucleotides match TRBD2. CDR1 is MNHNS, CDR2 SASEGT, per germline. The CDR3 spans 15 residues. The V segment lost 8 bases and the J segment 1 base; nucleotides outside the gene matches: 8.

This clone is a singleton in its sample. The chain combines TRBV27 with TRBJ1-5; D gene ambiguous. The V and J ends lost 0 bases and 3 bases respectively, with 9 bases between them. CDR3 length: 15 amino acids. The germline gives CDR1 MNHEY, CDR2 SMNVEV (reference sequence). CDR3 DNA sequence: TGTGCCAGCAGTTTATCGGGAGGGTACAATCAGCCCCAGCATTTT. It is translated as CASSLSGGYNQPQHF.

The CDR3 nucleotides read TGTGCCAGCAGTTTCGGACCGATCACCGGGGAGCTGTTTTTT. Residues: CASSFGPITGELFF. The chain has TRBV27 and TRBJ2-2, with D unresolved. There are 14 residues in the CDR3. Trimming took 3 bases from V and 4 from J, leaving 9 bases between them. CDR1 MNHEY and CDR2 SMNVEV come from the germline V gene (reference sequence).

CDR3 nucleotides: TGTGCCAGCAGCCCAGCGGCTAGCCGATCCTACGAGCAGTACTTC. Amino acids: CASSPAASRSYEQYF. V and J are TRBV9 and TRBJ2-7, with D perhaps matching TRBD2 (5 bases). This CDR3 contains 15 residues. Trimming cost V 4 bases and J 1 base, with 15 bases left between them. CDR1 and CDR2 (germline): SGDLS, YYNGEE.

J is TRBJ2-1 and V is TRBV19; D possibly matches TRBD1 or TRBD2 (5 bases each). Deletions cut 4 bases from V and 9 bases from J, with 16 bases between. The germline CDR1 and CDR2 sequences are LNHDA and SQIVND (reference sequence). CDR3 length: 14 residues. The CDR3 sequence: CASSTGYGGREQFF. In DNA, the CDR3 is TGTGCCAGTAGTACCGGATATGGGGGACGTGAGCAGTTCTTC.

This sequence joins TRBV5-5 and TRBJ1-4; D unclear. The CDR3 runs 15 residues. Trimming cost V 4 bases and J 0 bases, with 10 bases left between them. The V gene's germline CDR1 is SGHKS and CDR2 YYEKEE (reference sequence). The CDR3 nucleotides are TGTGCCAGCAGCCTTACTCAAGCAACTAATGAAAAACTGTTTTTT. Residues: CASSLTQATNEKLFF.

J is TRBJ1-1 and V is TRBV4-1; possibly TRBD1 for D (6 bases). Trimming removed 2 bases at V and 4 bases at J, with 17 bases between. From germline, CDR1 is MGHRA and CDR2 YSYEKL. The CDR3 has 16 residues. In DNA form, the CDR3 reads TGCGCCAGCAGCCAACCCCCTGGGGGGGCAGGCACTGAAGCTTTCTTT. Protein: CASSQPPGGAGTEAFF.

The chain employs TRBV7-9 and TRBJ1-5; D is uncertain. V was shortened by 7 bases and J by 7 bases, with 14 bases between the two germline ends. The V gene's germline CDR1 is SEHNR and CDR2 FQNEAQ (reference sequence). CDR3 size: 13 residues. Written as DNA, the CDR3 is TGTGCCAGCACCCTGGGTTCGGGGCAGCCCCAGCATTTT. Translated, it gives CASTLGSGQPQHF.

The rearrangement links TRBV6-5 to TRBJ2-7; D perhaps matches TRBD2 (6 bases). Trimming shortened V by 8 bases and J by 7 bases, and 21 bases separated the two germline ends. Germline V gives CDR1 MNHEY, CDR2 SVGAGI. This CDR3 comprises 14 residues. The CDR3 is CASSLLGAGGEQYF. The CDR3 bases are TGTGCCAGCTCTCTCCTCGGGGCCGGAGGGGAGCAGTACTTC.

This chain joins TRBV4-1 and TRBJ2-6, with 8 bases that match TRBD1. J lost 3 bases, V lost 0 bases, and 1 base had no gene match. The germline gives CDR1 MGHRA, CDR2 YSYEKL. This CDR3 has 16 amino acids. In DNA, the CDR3 is TGCGCCAGCAGCCAAGACAGGGGGCTTGGGGCCAACGTCCTGACTTTC. Protein: CASSQDRGLGANVLTF.

This clone was recorded once. The genes are TRBV10-3 and TRBJ1-5, with 9 bases that match TRBD1. The CDR3 contains 15 residues. Germline V gene sequence: CDR1 ENHRY, CDR2 SYGVKD. J lost 7 bases, V lost 2 bases, and 6 bases had no gene match. The CDR3 DNA is TGTGCCATCAGTGAGACCGGGACAGGGTACCAGCCCCAGCATTTT. It codes for CAISETGTGYQPQHF.